This entry concerns a single T cell receptor (beta chain). Its specificity is unknown. Trimming removed 8 bases from V and 4 bases from J, with 17 bases in between. This CDR3 spans 14 amino acids. In germline, CDR1 is SEHNR, CDR2 FQNEAQ (reference sequence). Sequencing used immunoSEQ multiplex PCR; TCRdb keeps in-frame clones, though not all of them. The sample yields fewer than 400,000 clones, roughly 88% seen once. These data come from a study of cytomegalovirus exposure and HLA in healthy donors. General study findings and limits: Reports credit the classifier with highly specific, highly sensitive diagnosis of cytomegalovirus status. It was found in a later analysis that first-cohort TCR clusters tended to co-occur in the 120 validation repertoires. Investigators reported some 150 TCR beta chains as tied to cytomegalovirus.

This sequence originates from a man aged 25 to 45 in good health and CMV-seronegative. Sequencing input: PBMCs. The chain has TRBV7-9 and TRBJ1-2, with D perhaps matching TRBD1 (5 bases). CDR3 bases: TGTGCCAGCCTTAGAACAGGCCGTGGCTATGGCTACACCTTC. Translating gives CASLRTGRGYGYTF.